This T cell receptor (beta chain) is from a study of blood T cell repertoires in COVID-19. About the research overall: The origin of the acute and convalescent COVID-19 samples was the United States, Italy and Spain. Sources were T cells, B-cell-depleted T cells, or PBMCs; the material itself was cDNA or gDNA.

Seattle enrolled patients during active infection and tracked them longitudinally. In the authors' workflow: Quantification of nucleated cells was approximated via reference gene primer amplification. Data came from immunoSEQ multiplex PCR; TCRdb stores just in-frame clones and leaves some out. V and J calls and clone size come straight from that table; D and trimming were deduced from the DNA. The repertoire consists of roughly 310,000 clones, with 85% to 90% occurring once and the leading ten covering less than 3.5%. The CDR3 is 14 amino acids. Germline V gene sequence: CDR1 KGHSH, CDR2 LQKENI. The V end was cut by 4 bases, the J end by 8 bases, with 16 bases between.

This receptor was obtained from a woman between 25 and 40 years old with COVID-19, enrolled during active disease. The sequencing sample was made of peripheral blood. The J gene is TRBJ2-3, the V gene TRBV18; perhaps TRBD1 as D (5 bases). In DNA, the CDR3 is TGTGCCAGCTCACTGATCGCCGCGCAGGGTACGCAGTATTTT. This gives the protein CASSLIAAQGTQYF.